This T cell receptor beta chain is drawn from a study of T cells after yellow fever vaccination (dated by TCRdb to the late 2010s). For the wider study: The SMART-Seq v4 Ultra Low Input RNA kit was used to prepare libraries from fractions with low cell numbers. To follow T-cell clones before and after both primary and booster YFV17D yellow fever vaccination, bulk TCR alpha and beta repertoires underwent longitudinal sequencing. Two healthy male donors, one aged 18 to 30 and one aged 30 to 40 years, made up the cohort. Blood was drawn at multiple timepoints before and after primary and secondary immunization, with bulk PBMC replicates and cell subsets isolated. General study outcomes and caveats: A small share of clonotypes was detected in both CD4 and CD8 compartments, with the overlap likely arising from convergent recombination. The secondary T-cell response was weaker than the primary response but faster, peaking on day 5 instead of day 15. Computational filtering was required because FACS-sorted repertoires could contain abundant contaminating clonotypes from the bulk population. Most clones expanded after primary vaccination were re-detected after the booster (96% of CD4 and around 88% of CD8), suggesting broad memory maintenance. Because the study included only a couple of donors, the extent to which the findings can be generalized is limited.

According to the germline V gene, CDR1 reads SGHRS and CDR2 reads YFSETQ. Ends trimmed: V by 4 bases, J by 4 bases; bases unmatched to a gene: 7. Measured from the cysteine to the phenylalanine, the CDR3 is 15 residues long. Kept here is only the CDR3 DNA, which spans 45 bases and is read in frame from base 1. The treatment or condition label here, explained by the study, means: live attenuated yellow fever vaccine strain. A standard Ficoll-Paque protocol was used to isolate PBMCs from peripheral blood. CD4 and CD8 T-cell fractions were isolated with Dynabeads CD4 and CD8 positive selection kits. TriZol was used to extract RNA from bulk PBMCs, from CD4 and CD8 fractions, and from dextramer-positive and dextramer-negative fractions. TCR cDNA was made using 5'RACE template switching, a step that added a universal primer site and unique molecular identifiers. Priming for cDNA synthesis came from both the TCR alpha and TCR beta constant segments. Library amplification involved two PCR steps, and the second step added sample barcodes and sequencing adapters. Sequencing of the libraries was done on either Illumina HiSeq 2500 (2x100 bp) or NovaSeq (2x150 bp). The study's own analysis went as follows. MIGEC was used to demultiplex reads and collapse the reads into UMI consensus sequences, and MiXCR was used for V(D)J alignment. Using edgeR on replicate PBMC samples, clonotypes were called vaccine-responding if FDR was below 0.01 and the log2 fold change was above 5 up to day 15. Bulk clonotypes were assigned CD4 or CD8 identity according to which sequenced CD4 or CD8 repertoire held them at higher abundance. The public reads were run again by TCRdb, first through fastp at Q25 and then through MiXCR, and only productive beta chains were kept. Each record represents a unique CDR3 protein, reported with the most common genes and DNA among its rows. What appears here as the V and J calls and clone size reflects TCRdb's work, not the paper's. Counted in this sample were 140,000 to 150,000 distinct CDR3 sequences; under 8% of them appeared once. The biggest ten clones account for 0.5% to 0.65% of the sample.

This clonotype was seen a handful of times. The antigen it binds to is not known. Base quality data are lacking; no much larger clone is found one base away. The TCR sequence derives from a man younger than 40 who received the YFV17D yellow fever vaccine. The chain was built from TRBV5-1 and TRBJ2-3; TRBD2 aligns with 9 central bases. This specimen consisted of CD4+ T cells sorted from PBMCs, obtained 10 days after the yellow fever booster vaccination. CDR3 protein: CASSVLAGGPDTQYF. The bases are TGCGCCAGCAGCGTATTGGCGGGAGGGCCAGATACGCAGTATTTT.